The present TCR beta chain was sequenced within a study of shared clonotypes between healthy human individuals. This clone was observed a single time. The CDR3 runs to 15 residues. Germline V gene data show CDR1 as SGHKS and CDR2 as YYEKEE (reference sequence). The ends lost 3 bases at V and 5 bases at J; junction bases unmatched: 8. Assay: immunoSEQ multiplex PCR; the TCRdb copy retains only in-frame clones and omits some. The repertoire holds around 1.6 million clones, with 95% to 99% as singletons. V usage is TRBV5-5 and J usage is TRBJ2-1; TRBD2 matches at 7 bases. Material: naive CD4+ T cells sorted from blood. Subset noted: CD45RA+ positively selected. The source is a man under 40 in good health. CDR3 DNA sequence: TGTGCCAGCAGCTCGCTACCGACTAGCAACAATGAGCAGTTCTTC. This encodes CASSSLPTSNNEQFF.